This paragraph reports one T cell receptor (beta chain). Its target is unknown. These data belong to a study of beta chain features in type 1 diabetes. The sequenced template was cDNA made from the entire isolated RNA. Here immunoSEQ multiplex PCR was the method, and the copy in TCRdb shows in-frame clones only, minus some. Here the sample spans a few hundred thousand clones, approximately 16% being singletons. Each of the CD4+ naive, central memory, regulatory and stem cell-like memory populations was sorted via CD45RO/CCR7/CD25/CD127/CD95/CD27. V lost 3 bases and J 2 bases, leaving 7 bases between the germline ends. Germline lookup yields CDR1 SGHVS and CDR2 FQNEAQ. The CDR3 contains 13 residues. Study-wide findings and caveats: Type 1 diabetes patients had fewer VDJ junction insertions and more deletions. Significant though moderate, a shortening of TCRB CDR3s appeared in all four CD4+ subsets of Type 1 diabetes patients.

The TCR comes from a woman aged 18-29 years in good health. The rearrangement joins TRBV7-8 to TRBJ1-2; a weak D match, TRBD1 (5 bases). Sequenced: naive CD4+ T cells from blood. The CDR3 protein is CASSFGGNYGYTF. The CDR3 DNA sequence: TGTGCCAGCAGCTTTGGGGGGAACTATGGCTACACCTTC.